One and the same sample provided the 20 T cell receptor beta chains below, sequenced in a study of T cell responses to AZD1222 COVID-19 vaccine. Produced via immunoSEQ multiplex PCR; TCRdb's table is partial and in-frame only. This table holds approximately 180,000 clones, 90% found once. The specimen was peripheral blood, collected on day 0 of AZD1222 vaccination. Receptors originate from an adult in good health.

This sequence joins TRBV19 and TRBJ1-5; 9 positions agree with TRBD1. With V trimmed by 5 bases and J by 1 base, 6 bases remained unmatched. This CDR3 region has 16 residues. Germline lookup yields CDR1 LNHDA and CDR2 SQIVND (reference sequence). In DNA form, the CDR3 reads TGTGCCAGTAGTGACCGGGGGACAGGGAGCAATCAGCCCCAGCATTTT. Translating gives CASSDRGTGSNQPQHF.

The gene calls are TRBV3-1 (or the pseudogene TRBV3-2) and TRBJ2-7, with D perhaps matching TRBD2 (6 bases). V lost 1 base to trimming and J lost 2 bases, with 9 bases between them. The CDR3 length is 14 residues. Per germline, CDR1 LGHDT and CDR2 YNNKEL (reference sequence). CDR3 region: CASSQAGGTYEQYF. The CDR3 region has the DNA TGTGCCAGCAGCCAAGCCGGGGGTACCTACGAGCAGTACTTC.

The J gene is TRBJ2-7, the V gene TRBV2; D gene ambiguous. Per the germline V gene, CDR1 is SNHLY and CDR2 is FYNNEI. V lost 7 bases and J lost 2, with 18 bases in between. The CDR3 has 15 amino acids. CDR3 bases: TGTGCCAGCAACCCTATAACACAATTCACCTACGAGCAGTACTTC. This gives the protein CASNPITQFTYEQYF.

The sample holds one count of this clone. The rearrangement uses TRBV7-2 and TRBJ2-7, with D possibly being TRBD1 (6 bases). The CDR3 runs 16 residues. Germline V lookup: CDR1 SGHTA, CDR2 FQGNSA. V was cut by 6 bases and J by 5 bases, with 23 bases left in between. The CDR3 DNA reads TGTGCCAGCAGACCCCCCGGGACACAGAGTTGGGACGAGCAGTACTTC. It codes for CASRPPGTQSWDEQYF.

The chain joins TRBV20-1 to TRBJ2-2; no reliable D call. The CDR3 sequence is 11 residues long. Germline assignment: CDR1 DFQATT and CDR2 SNEGSKA (reference sequence). Trimming took 5 bases from V and 6 from J, leaving 7 bases between them. In DNA form, the CDR3 reads TGCAGTGCTCCTCAGTCCGGGGAGCTGTTTTTT. Its protein is CSAPQSGELFF.

The chain links TRBV30 to TRBJ1-1, with 7 positions matching TRBD1. The CDR3 loop spans 12 amino acids. In germline, CDR1 is GTSNPN, CDR2 SVGIG (reference sequence). After removal of 3 bases from V and 7 bases from J, the junction contained 5 bases not matched to a gene. The CDR3 bases are TGTGCCTGGAGCGGAGGGACAGTTGAAGCTTTCTTT. It translates to CAWSGGTVEAFF. The complete variable domain, with remaining parts taken from reference TRBV30 and TRBJ1-1, reads SQTIHQWPATLVQPVGSPLSLECTVEGTSNPNLYWYRQAAGRGLQLLFYSVGIGQISSEVPQNLSASRPQDRQFILSSKKLLLSDSGFYLCAWSGGTVEAFFGQGTRLTVV.

This sequence joins TRBV2 and TRBJ1-3, with TRBD1 matching over 10 bases. The germline CDR1 and CDR2 sequences are SNHLY and FYNNEI. The CDR3 is 16 residues long. V was clipped by 5 bases and J by 1 base; unmatched bases: 5. In nucleotides, the CDR3 is TGTGCCAGCAGTCGTGCGGGACAGGGGTCTGGAAACACCATATATTTT. This gives the protein CASSRAGQGSGNTIYF.

The CDR3 coding sequence is TGTGCCAGCAGCCCACAGGCCACCACGAACACCGGGGAGCTGTTTTTT. It codes for CASSPQATTNTGELFF. The rearrangement joins TRBV21-1 to TRBJ2-2; the D call of TRBD1 is as the table states it, not checked on the DNA. TRBV21-1 counts as a pseudogene. The CDR3 is 16 amino acids.

The chain combines TRBV30 with TRBJ1-5; D gene unclear. V lost 0 bases and J lost 7, with 13 bases in between. Germline CDR1 reads GTSNPN; CDR2 reads SVGIG (reference sequence). CDR3 length: 14 residues. The CDR3 here is CAWSVRGGWQPQHF. The CDR3 DNA follows: TGTGCCTGGAGTGTACGGGGAGGGTGGCAGCCCCAGCATTTT.

This CDR3 reads CASSLTTTTGELFF. CDR3 coding DNA: TGCGCCAGCAGCTTGACCACGACGACCGGGGAGCTGTTTTTT. The chain is built from TRBV5-1 and TRBJ2-2, with D uncertain. Trimming removed 1 base from V and 5 bases from J, with 9 bases in between. This CDR3 comprises 14 residues. Germline V gene data show CDR1 as SGHRS and CDR2 as YFSETQ.

This rearrangement joins TRBV3-1 (or the pseudogene TRBV3-2) to TRBJ2-7; no reliable D call. Germline CDR1 is LGHDT and CDR2 is YNNKEL (reference sequence). The CDR3 runs 11 residues. Trimming took off 3 bases at V and 6 bases at J, with 6 bases between the two ends. The CDR3 is CASSQATEQYF. The CDR3 nucleotides read TGTGCCAGCAGCCAGGCTACCGAGCAGTACTTC.

J is TRBJ2-3 and V is TRBV7-3; 9 nucleotides match TRBD2. This CDR3 contains 15 residues. Germline V gene lookup returns CDR1 SGHTA and CDR2 FQGTGA. With V trimmed by 5 bases and J by 0 bases, 3 bases remained unmatched. In DNA, the CDR3 is TGTGCCAGCAGCCTAGGACTAGCGAGCACAGATACGCAGTATTTT. This translates into CASSLGLASTDTQYF.

The chain recombines TRBV2 with TRBJ1-5, with 9 bases matching TRBD1. The CDR3 has 14 amino acids. Trimming removed 5 bases from V and 5 bases from J; junction bases left unmatched: 4. CDR1 is SNHLY, CDR2 FYNNEI, per germline. The CDR3 loop reads CASSSRTGDQPQHF. As DNA, the CDR3 is TGTGCCAGCAGTTCACGGACAGGGGATCAGCCCCAGCATTTT.

This chain links TRBV12-5 with TRBJ2-2; perhaps TRBD1 as D (5 bases). Germline V CDR1 and CDR2: LGHNT, FRNRAP. The CDR3 is made up of 15 amino acids. Deletions cut 1 base from V and 0 bases from J, with 6 bases between. The CDR3: CASGLDRTNTGELFF. The CDR3 DNA reads as TGTGCTAGTGGTTTGGACAGGACGAACACCGGGGAGCTGTTTTTT.

The V call is TRBV7-2, the J call TRBJ1-5, with D perhaps TRBD1 (5 bases). Per germline, CDR1 SGHTA and CDR2 FQGNSA. V was pared by 5 bases and J by 7 bases, with 12 bases between. There are 13 residues in the CDR3. The CDR3, as DNA: TGTGCCAGCAGCAGGGGCCCCGGGCAGCCCCAGCATTTT. Translating gives CASSRGPGQPQHF.

This clone is a singleton in its sample. The chain joins TRBV2 to TRBJ2-3, with TRBD1 matching 9 bases. Germline-derived CDR1 and CDR2 are SNHLY and FYNNEI. The J segment lost 4 bases and the V segment lost 6 bases, leaving 5 bases of the junction unmatched. The CDR3 totals 14 residues. CDR3 in amino acids: CASSWDRDSDTQYF. In DNA form, the CDR3 reads TGTGCCAGCAGCTGGGACAGGGACTCAGATACGCAGTATTTT.

By sample share, this clone is medium-sized (0.01 to 0.1%). The chain carries TRBV7-8 and TRBJ2-7; maybe TRBD1 (6 bases). Trimming took 3 bases from V and 0 from J, leaving 9 bases between them. The CDR3 contains 14 residues. Germline CDR1 is SGHVS and CDR2 is FQNEAQ. CDR3 protein: CASSLRDNSYEQYF. Written as DNA, the CDR3 is TGTGCCAGCAGCTTGAGGGACAACTCCTACGAGCAGTACTTC.

The chain has TRBV29-1 and TRBJ1-1; 9 bases agree with TRBD1. This CDR3 region has 13 residues. The germline V gene encodes CDR1 SQVTM and CDR2 ANQGSEA. V lost 7 bases to trimming and J lost 5 bases; unmatched junction nucleotides: 8. CDR3 loop: CSARQGVGTEAFF. DNA of the CDR3: TGCAGCGCCCGACAGGGGGTGGGAACTGAAGCTTTCTTT. The full variable domain, in which reference TRBV29-1 and TRBJ1-1 provide the parts outside the CDR3, is SAVISQKPSRDICQRGTSLTIQCQVDSQVTMMFWYRQQPGQSLTLIATANQGSEATYESGFVIDKFPISRPNLTFSTLTVSNMSPEDSSIYLCSARQGVGTEAFFGQGTRLTVV.

This chain connects TRBV9 to TRBJ1-1; 11 bases are shared with TRBD1. The CDR3 runs 16 residues. V gave up 4 bases and J gave up 3 bases; unmatched junction bases: 8. Germline V gene data show CDR1 as SGDLS and CDR2 as YYNGEE. The CDR3 protein is CASSTRTGGDHTEAFF. The CDR3 DNA reads TGTGCCAGCAGCACCCGGACAGGGGGCGATCACACTGAAGCTTTCTTT.

The V call is TRBV7-9, the J call TRBJ1-2, with 8 bases aligning to TRBD1. The CDR3 contains 15 residues. Germline-derived CDR1 and CDR2 are SEHNR and FQNEAQ (reference sequence). Losses at the gene ends were 1 base for V and 1 base for J; bases not matched to a gene: 2. CDR3 sequence (DNA): TGTGCCAGCAGCTTAGGGGACAGGATTAACTATGGCTACACCTTC. This encodes CASSLGDRINYGYTF.